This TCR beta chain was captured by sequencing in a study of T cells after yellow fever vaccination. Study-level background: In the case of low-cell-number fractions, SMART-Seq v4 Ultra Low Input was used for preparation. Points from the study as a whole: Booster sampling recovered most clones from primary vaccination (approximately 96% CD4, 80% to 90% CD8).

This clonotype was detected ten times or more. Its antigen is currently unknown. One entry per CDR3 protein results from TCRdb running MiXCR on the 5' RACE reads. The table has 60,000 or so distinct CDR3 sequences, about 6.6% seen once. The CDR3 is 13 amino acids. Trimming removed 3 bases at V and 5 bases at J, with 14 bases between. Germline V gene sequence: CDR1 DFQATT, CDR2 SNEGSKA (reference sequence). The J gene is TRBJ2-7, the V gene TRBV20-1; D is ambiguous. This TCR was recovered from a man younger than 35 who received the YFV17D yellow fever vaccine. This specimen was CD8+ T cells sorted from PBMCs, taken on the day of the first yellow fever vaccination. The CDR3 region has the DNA TGCAGTGCTAGGGGAAGGGCGTCCCACGAGCAGTACTTC. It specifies CSARGRASHEQYF.